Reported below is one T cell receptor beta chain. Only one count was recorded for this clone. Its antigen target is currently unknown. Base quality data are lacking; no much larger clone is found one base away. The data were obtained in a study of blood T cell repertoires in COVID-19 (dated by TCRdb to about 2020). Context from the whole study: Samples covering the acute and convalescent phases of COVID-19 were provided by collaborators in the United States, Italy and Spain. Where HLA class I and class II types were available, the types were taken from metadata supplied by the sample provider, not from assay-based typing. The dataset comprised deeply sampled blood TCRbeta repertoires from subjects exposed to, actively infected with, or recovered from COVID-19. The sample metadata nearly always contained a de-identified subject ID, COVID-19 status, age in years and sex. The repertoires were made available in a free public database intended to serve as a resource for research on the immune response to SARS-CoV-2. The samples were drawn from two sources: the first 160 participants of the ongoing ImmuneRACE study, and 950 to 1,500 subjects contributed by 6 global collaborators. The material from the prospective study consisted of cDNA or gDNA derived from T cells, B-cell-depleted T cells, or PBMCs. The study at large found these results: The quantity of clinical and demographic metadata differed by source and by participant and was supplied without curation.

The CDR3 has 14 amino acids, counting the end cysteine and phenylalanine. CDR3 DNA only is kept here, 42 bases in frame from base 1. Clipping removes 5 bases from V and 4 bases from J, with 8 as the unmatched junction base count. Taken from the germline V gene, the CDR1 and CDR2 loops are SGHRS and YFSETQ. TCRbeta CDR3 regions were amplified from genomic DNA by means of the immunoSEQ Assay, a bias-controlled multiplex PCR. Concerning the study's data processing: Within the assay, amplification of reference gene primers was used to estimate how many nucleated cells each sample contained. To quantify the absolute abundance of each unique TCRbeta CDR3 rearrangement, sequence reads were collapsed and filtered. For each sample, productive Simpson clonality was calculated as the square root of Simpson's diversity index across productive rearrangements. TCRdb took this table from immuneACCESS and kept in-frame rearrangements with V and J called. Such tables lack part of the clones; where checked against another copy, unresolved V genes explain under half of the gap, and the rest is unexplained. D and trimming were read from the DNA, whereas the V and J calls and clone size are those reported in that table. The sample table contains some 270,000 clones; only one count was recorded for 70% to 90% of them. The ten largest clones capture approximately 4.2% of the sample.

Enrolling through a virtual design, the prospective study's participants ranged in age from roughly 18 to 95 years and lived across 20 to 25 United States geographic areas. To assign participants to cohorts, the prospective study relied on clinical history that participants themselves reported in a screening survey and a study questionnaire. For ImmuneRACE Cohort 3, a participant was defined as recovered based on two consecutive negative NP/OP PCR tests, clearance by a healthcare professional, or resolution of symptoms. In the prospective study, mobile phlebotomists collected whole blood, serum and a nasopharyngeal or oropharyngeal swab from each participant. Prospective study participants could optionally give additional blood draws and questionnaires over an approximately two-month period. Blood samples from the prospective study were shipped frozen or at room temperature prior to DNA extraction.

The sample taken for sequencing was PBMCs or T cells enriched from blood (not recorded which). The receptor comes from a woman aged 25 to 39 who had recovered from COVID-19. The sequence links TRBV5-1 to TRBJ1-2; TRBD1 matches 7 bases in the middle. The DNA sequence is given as TGCGCCAGCAGAGAACCGGGACAGCGCTATGGCTACACCTTC. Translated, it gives CASREPGQRYGYTF.